This TCR beta chain was observed in a study of early T cells in non-severe SARS-CoV-2 infection. Study-wide context: Sequenced material consisted of bulk RNA (from unsorted whole blood), and chains were unpaired.

General study findings and limits: Lookups in VDJdb leaned toward anti-spike CD8 responses and missed private and CD4 specificities.

Individual cDNA molecules received unique molecular identifiers during library preparation. One entry per CDR3 protein results from TCRdb running MiXCR on the 5' RACE reads. Among 110,000 or so distinct CDR3 sequences listed, about 12% were seen once. This clonotype appeared many times. Its antigen remains unknown. Sequencing used whole blood. The source is an adult who was a healthcare worker with PCR-confirmed SARS-CoV-2 infection or an uninfected control (not recorded which).

The CDR3 protein is CASSPPTQMNTEAFF. The CDR3 nucleotides read TGTGCCAGCTCACCACCGACCCAGATGAACACTGAAGCTTTCTTT. The chain couples TRBV18 to TRBJ1-1; D is unclear. V was pared by 0 bases and J by 0 bases, with 8 bases between. Germline CDR1 and CDR2: KGHSH and LQKENI. This CDR3 is built from 15 residues.